The T cell receptor (beta chain) under discussion was sequenced for a study of regulatory T cells in long-lasting Graves disease. Overall study results and limits: When disease was persistent, TRBV28, TRBJ1-2 and TRBJ2-5 were the favored segments. The number of shared public clonotypes was higher in persistent patients (approximately 2,500) than new patients (approximately 1,000).

The germline V gene has CDR1 LGHDT and CDR2 YNNKEL (reference sequence). This CDR3 contains 12 residues. V was clipped by 4 bases and J by 5 bases, with 7 bases between them. Sequencing libraries for TCR beta were prepared with iRepertoire HTBI primers and Arm-PCR of CDR3 regions. TCRdb re-derived calls from the multiplex PCR reads in MiXCR, one entry per CDR3 protein. Of a few hundred thousand distinct CDR3 sequences listed, about 13% were seen once; the top ten hold more than 8.5%. Noted time point: newly diagnosed GD, antithyroid drugs for less than 3 months. From RNA extracted from PBMCs, the TCR library was made. Graves' disease was diagnosed by American Thyroid Association guidelines. In regard to this clonotype: What it binds is not known.

These data were also filed under a second study, of T cells in Graves' hyperthyroidism and ophthalmopathy.

Sequencing used peripheral blood mononuclear cells (PBMCs), obtained at new diagnosis, from a patient treated with antithyroid drugs. The J gene is TRBJ2-3, the V gene TRBV3-1; D is undetermined. The source of this sequence is a man younger than 40 with Graves disease. CDR3 residues: CASSRTEDTQYF. CDR3 coding DNA: TGTGCCAGCAGCCGGACGGAAGATACGCAGTATTTT.